This T cell receptor (beta chain) is from a study of blood T cell repertoires in COVID-19. V shed 5 bases and J shed 10 bases, with 12 bases lying between them. CDR1 and CDR2 (germline): SGHAT, FQNNGV. CDR3 length equals 13 residues. Assay used: immunoSEQ multiplex PCR; TCRdb lists only in-frame clones, some missing. Altogether about 230,000 clones are present, 80% to 90% being singletons, with the ten largest covering about 2.1%. The J gene is TRBJ1-6, the V gene TRBV11-2; weak D call: TRBD1 (6 bases). This receptor was identified in a man aged 40-55 years who had recovered from COVID-19. Sequencing input: peripheral blood. The CDR3 DNA follows: TGTGCCAGCAGCCCAGGGGAGGGGTCACCCCTCCACTTT. Amino acids: CASSPGEGSPLHF.